These 19 T cell receptor beta chains originate from one sample sequenced in a study of CD8+ T cells in alopecia areata. RNA extraction was followed by reverse transcription into cDNA, which acted as the sequencing template. The assay was immunoSEQ multiplex PCR, and TCRdb's table has in-frame clones only and misses some. Among some 150,000 clones, about 88% were seen once, and the ten largest hold roughly 13%. The treatment here: oral pan-JAK inhibitor, 5-10 mg twice daily. Sequences were derived from CD8+ T cells sorted from blood, sampled at week 4, from a patient treated with tofacitinib. These receptors were collected from a human donor with alopecia areata.

This clone has only a few counts. V is TRBV9 and J is TRBJ2-3; 13 bases align to TRBD2. V shed 5 bases, J shed 5 bases, and the junction held 5 bases outside the gene matches. The CDR3 has 15 amino acids. Germline V CDR1 and CDR2: SGDLS, YYNGEE. The CDR3 sequence: CASSPWTSGGDTQYF. The CDR3 DNA is TGTGCCAGCAGTCCCTGGACTAGCGGGGGAGATACGCAGTATTTT.

The gene calls are TRBV30 and TRBJ2-5, with 12 positions matching TRBD1. V was pared by 4 bases and J by 5 bases, with 5 bases of the junction left unmatched. The CDR3 has 14 amino acids. CDR1 and CDR2 from the germline V gene are GTSNPN and SVGIG (reference sequence). CDR3 nucleotides: TGTGCCTGGATGGGGACAGGGGGCGGGGAGACCCAGTACTTC. Protein product: CAWMGTGGGETQYF.

V usage is TRBV7-9 and J usage is TRBJ1-2, with D tentatively TRBD1 (6 bases). Germline lookup yields CDR1 SEHNR and CDR2 FQNEAQ (reference sequence). The CDR3 covers 14 residues. V was shortened by 5 bases and J by 4 bases, with 14 bases between the two germline ends. The CDR3 nucleotides read TGTGCCAGCAGCCCCCAGGACAGACCCTATGGCTACACCTTC. Protein product: CASSPQDRPYGYTF.

The gene calls are TRBV9 and TRBJ2-2; no firm D call. CDR1 SGDLS and CDR2 YYNGEE come from the germline V gene. With 3 bases removed from V and 9 bases from J, the gap between germline ends came to 15 bases. The CDR3 runs to 14 residues. As DNA, the CDR3 is TGTGCCAGCAGCGCCGGCACCATGGGCCGGGAGCTGTTTTTT. Its translation is CASSAGTMGRELFF.

This clone has just one count. The gene calls are TRBV27 and TRBJ2-3; TRBD2 is a possible D gene (5 bases). Germline V gene data show CDR1 as MNHEY and CDR2 as SMNVEV (reference sequence). This CDR3 comprises 14 residues. V was clipped by 10 bases and J by 5 bases, with 19 bases between them. The CDR3 DNA follows: TGTGCCACCTCGGGGTCCGGGCGAAGAGATACGCAGTATTTT. Encoded protein: CATSGSGRRDTQYF.

The gene calls are TRBV27 and TRBJ1-5; perhaps TRBD1 as D (6 bases). The CDR3 is 13 amino acids. CDR1 is MNHEY, CDR2 SMNVEV, per germline (reference sequence). Trimming took 2 bases from V and 10 from J, leaving 12 bases between them. The CDR3 spells CASSLMRGSPQHF. The DNA for the CDR3 is TGTGCCAGCAGTTTAATGAGGGGGAGTCCCCAGCATTTT.

Here the CDR3 reads CSVVRQGQDSYEQYF. The CDR3 nucleotides read TGCAGCGTTGTAAGACAGGGACAGGACTCCTACGAGCAGTACTTC. V and J are TRBV29-1 and TRBJ2-7; TRBD1 matches 8 bases. Unmatched junction bases numbered 8, after V lost 4 bases and J lost 0 bases. This CDR3 contains 15 residues. Germline V gene lookup returns CDR1 SQVTM and CDR2 ANQGSEA.

By its share, this clone is medium-sized. This chain connects TRBV5-6 to TRBJ2-1, with a tentative D call TRBD2 (6 bases). The CDR3 is 14 residues long. Germline CDR1 SGHDT, CDR2 YYEEEE. V was shortened by 4 bases and J by 2 bases, with 10 bases between the two germline ends. The DNA of the CDR3 is TGTGCCAGCAGCCAGGGACTGACCTACAATGAGCAGTTCTTC. It specifies CASSQGLTYNEQFF.

In its sample, this clone was seen once. The conserved closing phenylalanine or tryptophan is absent in this CDR3, likely reflecting a read error. The chain joins TRBV4-1 to TRBJ1-1; the D gene is possibly TRBD1 (5 bases). The germline CDR1 and CDR2 sequences are MGHRA and YSYEKL. The CDR3 is made up of 15 amino acids. V lost 1 base and J 3 bases, leaving 12 bases between the germline ends. The CDR3 spells CASSQVQGMDTEAFY. The CDR3 region has the DNA TGCGCCAGCAGCCAAGTCCAGGGTATGGACACTGAAGCTTTCTAT.

The table lists this clone with a count of one. Other nucleotide sequences in the sample specify the same CDR3. The chain joins TRBV27 to TRBJ2-7; a weak D match, TRBD2 (5 bases). The CDR3 is made up of 13 amino acids. Germline V gene sequence: CDR1 MNHEY, CDR2 SMNVEV (reference sequence). Between the trimmed V and J ends, which lost 8 bases and 0 bases, there was a span of 11 bases. CDR3 region: CASGRGSSYEQYF. CDR3 in DNA: TGTGCCAGCGGTCGGGGTTCCTCCTACGAGCAGTACTTC.

J is TRBJ2-7 and V is TRBV5-4; 10 bases line up with TRBD1. The V gene end was trimmed by 4 bases and the J gene end by 3 bases; junction bases not matched to a gene: 7. Looked up from germline, CDR1 is SGHNT and CDR2 is YYREEE (reference sequence). There are 15 residues in the CDR3. The CDR3 spells CASSARDRGFYEQYF. The CDR3 coding sequence is TGTGCCAGCAGCGCCCGGGACAGGGGATTCTACGAGCAGTACTTC.

The V call is TRBV13, the J call TRBJ2-1; D is undetermined. The germline V and J ends were trimmed by 4 bases and 6 bases, with 4 bases remaining between them. The CDR3 sequence is 11 residues long. Germline loops: CDR1 PRHDT, CDR2 FYEKMQ (reference sequence). Here the CDR3 DNA reads TGTGCCAGCAGCTCCCCCAATGAGCAGTTCTTC. This sequence encodes CASSSPNEQFF.

This clone has a single count. The V and J genes are TRBV12-5 and TRBJ2-1; D uncertain. CDR3 length: 13 residues. Germline V CDR1 and CDR2: LGHNT, FRNRAP. V was cut by 2 bases and J by 2 bases, with 4 bases left in between. CDR3 amino acids: CASGLLTYNEQFF. The CDR3 DNA reads as TGTGCTAGTGGTTTGCTGACCTACAATGAGCAGTTCTTC.

The chain carries TRBV7-9 and TRBJ2-3; 10 bases map to TRBD2. CDR1 and CDR2 (germline): SEHNR, FQNEAQ (reference sequence). J lost 2 bases, V lost 9 bases, and 5 bases had no gene match. The CDR3 has 14 residues. CDR3 loop: CASPSGGNTDTQYF. Written as DNA, the CDR3 is TGTGCCAGTCCTAGCGGGGGAAACACAGATACGCAGTATTTT.

Only a few counts were recorded for this clone. The V and J genes are TRBV7-9 and TRBJ2-2; 8 bases map to TRBD1. Germline-derived CDR1 and CDR2 are SEHNR and FQNEAQ (reference sequence). V lost 5 bases and J lost 2; bases outside the gene matches: 4. The CDR3 runs to 15 residues. CDR3 in amino acids: CASSPTGDNTGELFF. Written as DNA, the CDR3 is TGTGCCAGCAGCCCGACAGGGGATAACACCGGGGAGCTGTTTTTT.

The V and J genes are TRBV10-2 and TRBJ2-1; 9 nucleotides line up with TRBD2. Germline V CDR1 and CDR2: WSHSY, SAAADI. J gave up 7 bases and V 4 bases, and 2 bases lay outside the gene matches. CDR3 length: 13 residues. The CDR3 nucleotides are TGCGCCAGCAGTGGCGCGGGAGGGAATGAGCAGTTCTTC. Amino acids: CASSGAGGNEQFF.

The rearrangement links TRBV5-1 to TRBJ2-7; 7 bases are a match to TRBD1. V lost 0 bases to trimming and J lost 0 bases; unmatched junction nucleotides: 0. The germline gives CDR1 SGHRS, CDR2 YFSETQ. There are 14 residues in the CDR3. This chain's CDR3 is CASSLEGASYEQYF. In DNA, the CDR3 is TGCGCCAGCAGCTTGGAGGGGGCCTCCTACGAGCAGTACTTC.

The rearrangement joins TRBV30 to TRBJ1-1; weak D call: TRBD1 (5 bases). The ends were cut back, 2 bases at V and 3 bases at J, with 13 bases in the middle. Germline CDR1 and CDR2: GTSNPN and SVGIG (reference sequence). The CDR3 contains 14 residues. The CDR3 is CAWSYGAGDTEAFF. CDR3 DNA: TGTGCCTGGAGTTATGGGGCCGGCGACACTGAAGCTTTCTTT.

V usage is TRBV29-1 and J usage is TRBJ1-2; D gene ambiguous. The germline CDR1 and CDR2 sequences are SQVTM and ANQGSEA. The CDR3 is 15 amino acids. Trimming took off 4 bases at V and 6 bases at J, with 21 bases between the two ends. This CDR3 is CSVGGGSYPKDGYTF. The DNA of the CDR3 is TGCAGCGTTGGGGGAGGGTCGTACCCCAAAGATGGCTACACCTTC.